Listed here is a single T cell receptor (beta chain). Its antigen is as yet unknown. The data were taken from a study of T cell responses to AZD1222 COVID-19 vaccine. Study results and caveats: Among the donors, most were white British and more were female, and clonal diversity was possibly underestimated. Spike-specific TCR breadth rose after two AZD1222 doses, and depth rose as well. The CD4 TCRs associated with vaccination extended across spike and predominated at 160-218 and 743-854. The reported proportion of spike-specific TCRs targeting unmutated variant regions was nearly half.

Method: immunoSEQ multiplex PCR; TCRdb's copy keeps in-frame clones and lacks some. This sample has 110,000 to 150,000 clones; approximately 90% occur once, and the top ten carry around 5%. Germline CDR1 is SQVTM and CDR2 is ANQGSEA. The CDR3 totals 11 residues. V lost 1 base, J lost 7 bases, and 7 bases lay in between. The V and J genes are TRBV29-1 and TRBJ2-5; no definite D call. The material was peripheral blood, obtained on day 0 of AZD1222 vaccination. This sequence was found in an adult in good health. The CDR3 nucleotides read TGCAGCGTTGAAGGAGCCGGGACCCAGTACTTC. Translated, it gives CSVEGAGTQYF.